This TCR beta chain comes out of a study of cytomegalovirus exposure and HLA in healthy donors. Overall study context: Under 90% of more than 300 genotyped donors fell in the Caucasian-associated ancestry cluster.

Germline CDR1 and CDR2: KGHSH and LQKENI. The CDR3 covers 12 residues. The V end was cut by 4 bases, the J end by 6 bases, with 9 bases between. This clone has more than one count but fewer than ten. Though nominally healthy at sampling, donors likely had unrecorded immune exposures. A multiplex PCR was run with 60 Vbeta primers and 13 Jbeta primers. Generated by immunoSEQ multiplex PCR, the TCRdb table keeps only in-frame clones and is missing some. Of 150,000 to 200,000 clones in the sample, 65% to 80% are singletons; the top ten hold 1.1%. The clonotype comes from a woman in her 40s in good health and CMV-seronegative. The chain links TRBV18 to TRBJ1-1; the D is unclear. The source material was PBMCs. The CDR3 is CASSREVAEAFF. CDR3 nucleotide sequence: TGTGCCAGCTCACGGGAGGTCGCTGAAGCTTTCTTT.